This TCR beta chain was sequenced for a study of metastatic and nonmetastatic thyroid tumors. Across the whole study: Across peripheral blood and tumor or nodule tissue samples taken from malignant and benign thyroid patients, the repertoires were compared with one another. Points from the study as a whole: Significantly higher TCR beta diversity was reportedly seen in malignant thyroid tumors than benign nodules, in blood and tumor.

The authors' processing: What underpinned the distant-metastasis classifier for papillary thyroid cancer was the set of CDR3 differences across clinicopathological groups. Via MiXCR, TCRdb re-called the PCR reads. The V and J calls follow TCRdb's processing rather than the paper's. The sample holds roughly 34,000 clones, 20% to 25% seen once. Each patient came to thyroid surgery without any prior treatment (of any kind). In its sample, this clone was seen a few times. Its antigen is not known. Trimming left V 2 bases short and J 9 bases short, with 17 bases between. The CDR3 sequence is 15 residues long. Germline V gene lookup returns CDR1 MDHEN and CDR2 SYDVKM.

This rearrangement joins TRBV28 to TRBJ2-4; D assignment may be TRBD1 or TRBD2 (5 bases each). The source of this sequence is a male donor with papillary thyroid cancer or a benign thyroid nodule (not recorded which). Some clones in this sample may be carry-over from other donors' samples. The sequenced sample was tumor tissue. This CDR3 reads CASSLGTGNIGIQYF. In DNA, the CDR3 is TGTGCCAGCAGTTTAGGGACGGGCAATATAGGCATTCAGTACTTC.